This T cell receptor (beta chain) was found in a study of blood T cell repertoires in COVID-19. Across the whole study: Samples of COVID-19 (acute and convalescent) were obtained from the United States, Italy and Spain. The analysed material was cDNA or gDNA that came from T cells, B-cell-depleted T cells, or PBMCs.

Germline V gene lookup returns CDR1 MNHEY and CDR2 SVGAGI. Trimming cost V 7 bases and J 4 bases, with 11 bases left between them. This CDR3 spans 14 amino acids. In the original workflow: Reference gene primer amplification gave estimated nucleated cell counts. Sequencing was performed with immunoSEQ multiplex PCR; in TCRdb, only in-frame clones are kept and a portion is missing. V and J calls and clone size are copied from that table; D and trimming were computed from the DNA. The sample carries around 160,000 clones, approximately 81% recorded once. The sample consisted of peripheral blood. This receptor was obtained from a human donor in a cohort sampled during active COVID-19. V and J are TRBV6-5 and TRBJ1-6; D unclear. The CDR3 is CASTEGGYNSPLHF. As DNA, the CDR3 is TGTGCCAGCACCGAAGGCGGGTATAATTCACCCCTCCACTTT.